These T cell receptor beta chains were read from a single sample in a study of cytotoxic CD8 clonotypes in ibrutinib-treated CLL. Repertoires were generated with immunoSEQ multiplex PCR, while TCRdb's copy carries only in-frame clones and drops some. The profile covers about 30,000 clones, with approximately 54% appearing a single time and less than 6% taken by the ten largest. The sequences come from PBMCs, collected before ibrutinib treatment. These receptors all stem from a human donor with chronic lymphocytic leukemia. The CDR3 runs from the conserved cysteine through the conserved F or W. A D gene is named only where the DNA matches it firmly. Size values are once, few and many counts, or a class for expanded clones, and some rows have none.

d_gene	abundance	v_gene	j_gene	CDR3nt	CDR3aa
NA	NA	TRBV6-5	TRBJ1-1	TGTGCCAGCCCAAAAACCCGAGGTGAAGCTTTCTTT	CASPKTRGEAFF
TRBD1	NA	TRBV10-3	TRBJ1-5	TGTGCCATCAGTAAAGACAGGGAGGCTCAGCCCCAGCATTTT	CAISKDREAQPQHF
NA	once	TRBV7-3	TRBJ1-1	TGTGCCAGCAGCTTAGACCGGAGTCATACTGAAGCTTTCTTT	CASSLDRSHTEAFF
NA	once	TRBV25-1	TRBJ2-7	TGTGCCAGCAGTCTAACATTGGGGGGCGAGCAGTACTTC	CASSLTLGGEQYF
TRBD2	few	TRBV5-1	TRBJ2-3	TGCGCCAGCAGCTTGGTCTTGCGGGGGGGCCCAGATACGCAGTATTTT	CASSLVLRGGPDTQYF
TRBD1	NA	TRBV6-5	TRBJ1-1	TGTGCCAGCAGTTATTTCGACAGGGGGCCCACTGAAGCTTTCTTT	CASSYFDRGPTEAFF
NA	few	TRBV7-7	TRBJ2-3	TGTGCCAGCAGCCCCCAGGACAACACAGATACGCAGTATTTT	CASSPQDNTDTQYF
NA	NA	TRBV5-4	TRBJ1-4	TGTGCCAGCAGCTTGGCAGGGCCGGCTAATGAAAAACTGTTTTTT	CASSLAGPANEKLFF
NA	few	TRBV18	TRBJ1-1	TGTGCCAGCTCAACCGCTAACACTGAAGCTTTCTTT	CASSTANTEAFF
NA	NA	TRBV18	TRBJ1-2	TGTGCCAGCTCACCTGGAGGGCTGAATGGCTACACCTTC	CASSPGGLNGYTF
NA	many	TRBV11-2	TRBJ1-2	TGTGCCAGCAGCTTAGGGGGGGGCTATGGCTACACCTTC	CASSLGGGYGYTF
TRBD2	NA	TRBV9	TRBJ2-7	TGTGCCAGCAGCGTAGTGGCGGGGGGCGTCGAGCAGTACTTC	CASSVVAGGVEQYF
NA	few	TRBV27	TRBJ2-1	TGTGCCAGCAGATGGGGGGGCCTTACCTACAATGAGCAGTTCTTC	CASRWGGLTYNEQFF
NA	few	TRBV14	TRBJ1-2	TGTGCCAGCAGCCAAGGGGCGGGGGCCCGCGGCTACACCTTC	CASSQGAGARGYTF
TRBD1	NA	TRBV18	TRBJ2-7	TGTGCCAGCTCACGTGACAGGGGTAAGGGTTCCTACGAGCAGTACTTC	CASSRDRGKGSYEQYF
NA	NA	TRBV5-4	TRBJ2-2	TGTGCCAGCAGCAAACCTAGCATGACCGGGGAGCTGTTTTTT	CASSKPSMTGELFF
NA	NA	TRBV13	TRBJ2-3	TGTGCCAGCAGCTTAGGAAAAACTGGCACAGATACGCAGTATTTT	CASSLGKTGTDTQYF
NA	NA	TRBV6-5	TRBJ2-1	TGTGCCAGCAGTTACTCGACAGGAATCAATGAGCAGTTCTTC	CASSYSTGINEQFF
NA	few	TRBV11-2	TRBJ1-6	TGTGCCAGCAGCTTAGTAGCGGGGATGGGATCACCCCTCCACTTT	CASSLVAGMGSPLHF
TRBD2	few	TRBV5-4	TRBJ2-1	TGTGCCAGCAGCTCCCGGACTAGTGCTCATGAGCAGTTCTTC	CASSSRTSAHEQFF
NA	NA	TRBV7-2	TRBJ1-4	TGTGCCAGCAGCCATCCGGGACGGGGTATCGAAAAACTGTTTTTT	CASSHPGRGIEKLFF
NA	NA	TRBV4-3	TRBJ1-5	TGCGCCAGCAGCCAAACCTCCGGGACATGGAATCAGCCCCAGCATTTT	CASSQTSGTWNQPQHF
TRBD1	NA	TRBV2	TRBJ1-2	TGTGCCAGCAGCCTACAGGGGGCTGTCGACTATGGCTACACCTTC	CASSLQGAVDYGYTF
NA	NA	TRBV6-1	TRBJ2-3	TGTGCCAGCAGTGTCCTCCAGGGGGCAGCGGGGTCGGATACGCAGTATTTT	CASSVLQGAAGSDTQYF
NA	few	TRBV7-2	TRBJ1-5	TGTGCCAGCAGCTTAAGGCGGGGCAATCAGCCCCAGCATTTT	CASSLRRGNQPQHF
NA	few	TRBV6-5	TRBJ2-3	TGTGCCAGCAGTTACACGAGGACAGATACGCAGTATTTT	CASSYTRTDTQYF
TRBD1	NA	TRBV13	TRBJ2-7	TGTGCCAGCAGCAGAATCCACGCGGACAGGTTTATTTCCTACGAGCAGTACTTC	CASSRIHADRFISYEQYF
NA	NA	TRBV13	TRBJ1-2	TGTGCCAGCAGCTTAGATCATCCAGGGCGGCCCTATGGCTACACCTTC	CASSLDHPGRPYGYTF
NA	few	TRBV2	TRBJ1-1	TGTGCCAGCAGTGTAGACAGAGATCCCCCTGAAGCTTTCTTT	CASSVDRDPPEAFF
NA	few	TRBV19	TRBJ2-7	TGTGCCAGTAGTATACGGCGCGGCGACGAGCAGTACTTC	CASSIRRGDEQYF
NA	NA	TRBV25-1	TRBJ2-7	TGTGCCAGCAGTGAGAACAGGCAAGACTACGAGCAGTACTTC	CASSENRQDYEQYF
TRBD1	few	TRBV5-5	TRBJ2-7	TGTGCCAGCAGACGACAGGGGGTGTCCTACGAGCAGTACTTC	CASRRQGVSYEQYF
NA	NA	TRBV4-1	TRBJ1-5	TGCGCCAGCAGCCAAGATTACAATCAGCCCCAGCATTTT	CASSQDYNQPQHF
NA	few	TRBV7-3	TRBJ2-1	TGTGCCAGCAGCTTATTCGGGGGAGATTTGTACAATGAGCAGTTCTTC	CASSLFGGDLYNEQFF
NA	NA	TRBV9	TRBJ1-3	TGTGCCAGCAAGGGCTCTGGAAACACCATATATTTT	CASKGSGNTIYF
NA	NA	TRBV7-9	TRBJ2-3	TGTGCCAGCAGCACCCGGGCCTTTCCGGCAGATACGCAGTATTTT	CASSTRAFPADTQYF
NA	few	TRBV6-1	TRBJ2-7	TGTGCCACCCGTGATACGGCCAACTACGAGCAGTACTTC	CATRDTANYEQYF
NA	NA	TRBV6-1	TRBJ1-2	TGTGCCAGCACCAAACCCGGGGTTGGCTACACCTTC	CASTKPGVGYTF
TRBD2	NA	TRBV19	TRBJ2-5	TGTGCCAGTAGTATATCCAGCGGGGACCAAGAGACCCAGTACTTC	CASSISSGDQETQYF